The next 28 T cell receptor beta chains were all read from a single sample in a study of blood T cell repertoires in COVID-19. TCRdb's copy holds only in-frame clones and misses some; the assay was immunoSEQ multiplex PCR. The sample has about 130,000 clones; about 80% are singletons. The sequenced sample consisted of peripheral blood. These receptor sequences come from a woman aged 60-75 years with acute or convalescent COVID-19.

The CDR3 DNA reads TGCGCCAGCAGTGAACCCGGACATAGCAATCAGCCCCAGCATTTT. Residues: CASSEPGHSNQPQHF. The chain combines TRBV10-1 with TRBJ1-5, with D maybe TRBD1 (5 bases). From germline, CDR1 is WNHNN and CDR2 SYGVQD (reference sequence). This CDR3 region has 15 residues. V was trimmed by 3 bases and J by 0 bases, leaving 9 bases between them.

The V and J genes are TRBV20-1 and TRBJ1-4, with D unresolved. Germline-derived CDR1 and CDR2 are DFQATT and SNEGSKA (reference sequence). The CDR3 is 10 residues long. Trimming took off 7 bases at V and 7 bases at J, with 7 bases between the two ends. The CDR3 protein is CSVRREKLFF. The CDR3 DNA reads as TGCAGTGTCAGGCGTGAAAAACTGTTTTTT.

V gene TRBV30 combines with J gene TRBJ2-2; a weak D match, TRBD1 (5 bases). CDR3 size: 14 residues. CDR1 and CDR2 from the germline V gene are GTSNPN and SVGIG (reference sequence). V was trimmed by 3 bases and J by 2 bases, leaving 10 bases between them. CDR3 sequence (DNA): TGTGCCTGGAGGGGGCAGGTCAACACCGGGGAGCTGTTTTTT. This sequence encodes CAWRGQVNTGELFF.

The chain joins TRBV30 to TRBJ2-5; D gene unclear. V dropped 0 bases and J dropped 8 bases, with 7 bases sitting between them. In germline, CDR1 is GTSNPN, CDR2 SVGIG (reference sequence). This CDR3 is 11 amino acids long. The CDR3 DNA reads TGTGCCTGGAGTGTCGGAGACACCCAGTACTTC. It is translated as CAWSVGDTQYF.

This clone was detected a few times. The chain employs TRBV5-6 and TRBJ1-1; 8 nucleotides line up with TRBD1. The CDR3 covers 15 residues. V lost 4 bases to trimming and J lost 5 bases; unmatched junction nucleotides: 10. Germline CDR1 reads SGHDT; CDR2 reads YYEEEE. CDR3 sequence reads: CASSTLDRVDTEAFF. CDR3 in DNA: TGTGCCAGCAGCACCCTGGACAGGGTTGATACTGAAGCTTTCTTT.

The chain is built from TRBV15 and TRBJ2-5; a possible D gene is TRBD2 (6 bases). The CDR3 extends over 17 amino acids. CDR1 LNHNV and CDR2 YYDKDF come from the germline V gene (reference sequence). Trimming removed 1 base at V and 4 bases at J, with 19 bases between. DNA of the CDR3: TGTGCCACCAGCAGAGCAGCCACTAGCCAGTATCTAGAGACCCAGTACTTC. As protein: CATSRAATSQYLETQYF.

The J gene is TRBJ2-5, the V gene TRBV2; D unresolved. Trimming took 5 bases from V and 5 from J, leaving 3 bases between them. In germline, CDR1 is SNHLY, CDR2 FYNNEI. CDR3 length: 10 amino acids. The CDR3 nucleotides read TGTGCCAGCAGTCGGGAGACCCAGTACTTC. Translating it yields CASSRETQYF.

The CDR3 DNA sequence: TGTGCCTGGAGTGTGGGGCGAAGTGGAACTGAAGCTTTCTTT. This codes for CAWSVGRSGTEAFF. The chain links TRBV30 to TRBJ1-1; the D gene is possibly TRBD1 (5 bases). CDR3 length equals 14 residues. Germline V gene lookup returns CDR1 GTSNPN and CDR2 SVGIG (reference sequence). The V end lost 0 bases, the J end lost 5 bases, and 13 bases lay between the germline ends.

This chain joins TRBV29-1 and TRBJ1-1; a possible D gene is TRBD1 (6 bases). The V end lost 7 bases, the J end lost 6 bases, and 18 bases lay between the germline ends. This CDR3 is built from 13 residues. The germline V gene encodes CDR1 SQVTM and CDR2 ANQGSEA. The CDR3 here is CSGVTHAGAEAFF. CDR3 nucleotides: TGCAGCGGCGTGACACATGCAGGGGCTGAAGCTTTCTTT.

The V call is TRBV9, the J call TRBJ2-3; 9 nucleotides agree with TRBD2. The junction had 6 bases not matched to a gene; V was cut back by 0 bases and J by 1 base. Germline V gene lookup returns CDR1 SGDLS and CDR2 YYNGEE. The CDR3 is made up of 17 amino acids. Here the CDR3 DNA reads TGTGCCAGCAGCGTAGGCCTCGGCGGGGGGGGCACAGATACGCAGTATTTT. It encodes CASSVGLGGGGTDTQYF. The full variable domain, in which reference TRBV9 and TRBJ2-3 provide the parts outside the CDR3, is DSGVTQTPKHLITATGQRVTLRCSPRSGDLSVYWYQQSLDQGLQFLIQYYNGEERAKGNILERFSAQQFPDLHSELNLSSLELGDSALYFCASSVGLGGGGTDTQYFGPGTRLTVL.

V is TRBV7-9 and J is TRBJ1-1, with unresolved D. CDR1 SEHNR and CDR2 FQNEAQ come from the germline V gene (reference sequence). V was cut by 5 bases and J by 7 bases, with 11 bases left in between. The CDR3 has 12 residues. The CDR3 sequence is CASSRTVDEAFF. For the CDR3, the DNA is TGTGCCAGCAGCAGAACAGTGGATGAAGCTTTCTTT. The whole variable domain, remainder taken from reference TRBV7-9 and TRBJ1-1, is DTGVSQNPRHKITKRGQNVTFRCDPISEHNRLYWYRQTLGQGPEFLTYFQNEAQLEKSRLLSDRFSAERPKGSFSTLEIQRTEQGDSAMYLCASSRTVDEAFFGQGTRLTVV.

The V and J genes are TRBV18 and TRBJ1-4, with D perhaps TRBD1 (5 bases). The germline V gene encodes CDR1 KGHSH and CDR2 LQKENI. Trimming took 1 base from V and 8 from J, leaving 11 bases between them. The CDR3 totals 14 residues. CDR3 in amino acids: CASSPQGQGEKLFF. Here the CDR3 DNA reads TGTGCCAGCTCACCACAGGGGCAAGGGGAAAAACTGTTTTTT.

This clone has a single count. The chain has TRBV5-1 and TRBJ1-2; TRBD1 matches 8 bases. Germline loops: CDR1 SGHRS, CDR2 YFSETQ. This CDR3 contains 15 residues. V shed 5 bases, J shed 6 bases, and the junction held 12 bases outside the gene matches. In DNA, the CDR3 is TGCGCCAGCAGACCAATCTCGGACAGGGCGGATGGCTACACCTTC. It encodes CASRPISDRADGYTF. Combining the CDR3 with reference TRBV5-1 and TRBJ1-2 gives the whole variable domain KAGVTQTPRYLIKTRGQQVTLSCSPISGHRSVSWYQQTPGQGLQFLFEYFSETQRNKGNFPGRFSGRQFSNSRSEMNVSTLELGDSALYLCASRPISDRADGYTFGSGTRLTVV.

This rearrangement joins TRBV20-1 to TRBJ2-3; D gene unclear. Germline V gene sequence: CDR1 DFQATT, CDR2 SNEGSKA (reference sequence). The CDR3 consists of 15 residues. Deletions cut 3 bases from V and 3 bases from J, with 16 bases between. As DNA, the CDR3 is TGCAGTGCTAGTCACGGGTCGTCCGGAACAGATACGCAGTATTTT. It encodes CSASHGSSGTDTQYF.

The chain employs TRBV2 and TRBJ1-6; D is ambiguous. This CDR3 is built from 11 residues. Trimming removed 8 bases from V and 6 bases from J, with 5 bases in between. Germline lookup yields CDR1 SNHLY and CDR2 FYNNEI. The CDR3 DNA is TGTGCCAGCTCCGGTAATTCACCCCTCCACTTT. Its translation: CASSGNSPLHF.

This rearrangement joins TRBV9 to TRBJ1-4; D remains ambiguous. The CDR3 is 14 amino acids. Germline lookup yields CDR1 SGDLS and CDR2 YYNGEE. V was trimmed by 0 bases and J by 7 bases, leaving 10 bases between them. In nucleotides, the CDR3 is TGTGCCAGCAGCGTAGGGGAAAGCGGTGAAAAACTGTTTTTT. Translated, it gives CASSVGESGEKLFF.

In its sample, this clone was seen once. V is TRBV27 and J is TRBJ2-3, with D unclear. Germline assignment: CDR1 MNHEY and CDR2 SMNVEV (reference sequence). The CDR3 is 11 residues long. Deletions cut 8 bases from V and 12 bases from J, with 15 bases between. This CDR3 is CASGHLHPQYF. As DNA, the CDR3 is TGTGCCAGCGGCCACCTCCACCCCCAGTATTTT.

This clone was recorded only once. This chain uses TRBV5-5 with TRBJ1-1; D not resolved. The CDR3 is 14 residues long. The germline CDR1 and CDR2 sequences are SGHKS and YYEKEE (reference sequence). V lost 2 bases and J 4 bases, leaving 12 bases between the germline ends. The CDR3 loop reads CASSLELRRTEAFF. In nucleotides, the CDR3 is TGTGCCAGCAGCTTAGAGCTCCGCCGCACTGAAGCTTTCTTT.

The V gene is TRBV5-4, the J gene TRBJ1-2, with 7 bases lining up with TRBD1. This CDR3 region has 13 residues. The V gene end was trimmed by 5 bases and the J gene end by 8 bases; junction bases not matched to a gene: 9. Germline CDR1 reads SGHNT; CDR2 reads YYREEE (reference sequence). CDR3 amino acids: CASSPTGDPGYTF. CDR3 coding DNA: TGTGCCAGCAGTCCAACAGGGGACCCCGGCTACACCTTC. Complete variable domain (other parts from reference TRBV5-4 and TRBJ1-2): ETGVTQSPTHLIKTRGQQVTLRCSSQSGHNTVSWYQQALGQGPQFIFQYYREEENGRGNFPPRFSGLQFPNYSSELNVNALELDDSALYLCASSPTGDPGYTFGSGTRLTVV.

This clone was detected a few times. The chain links TRBV3-1 (or the pseudogene TRBV3-2) to TRBJ1-2; D unresolved. The ends were cut back, 3 bases at V and 7 bases at J, with 12 bases in the middle. The CDR3 extends over 13 amino acids. Germline V gene sequence: CDR1 LGHDT, CDR2 YNNKEL (reference sequence). Here the CDR3 DNA reads TGTGCCAGCAGCCATTTACTGGGAGGTGGCTACACCTTC. It codes for CASSHLLGGGYTF.

This sequence joins TRBV7-9 and TRBJ2-1; 10 nucleotides agree with TRBD1. V lost 1 base to trimming and J lost 8 bases; unmatched junction nucleotides: 8. The CDR3 spans 16 residues. CDR1 is SEHNR, CDR2 FQNEAQ, per germline (reference sequence). This chain's CDR3 is CASSLVGTGVVDEQFF. CDR3 DNA: TGTGCCAGCAGCTTAGTTGGGACAGGGGTAGTGGATGAGCAGTTCTTC.

The chain joins TRBV5-1 to TRBJ2-5; 12 bases are shared with TRBD2. Germline V gene sequence: CDR1 SGHRS, CDR2 YFSETQ. V gave up 4 bases and J gave up 3 bases; unmatched junction bases: 7. CDR3 length: 16 residues. CDR3 protein: CASSAPGLAGKETQYF. CDR3 in DNA: TGCGCCAGCAGCGCACCCGGACTAGCGGGGAAAGAGACCCAGTACTTC.

The J gene is TRBJ1-1, the V gene TRBV10-3; a possible D gene is TRBD1 (6 bases). The CDR3 spans 14 residues. The V and J ends lost 4 bases and 2 bases respectively, with 11 bases between them. CDR1 and CDR2 (germline): ENHRY, SYGVKD. CDR3 sequence (DNA): TGTGCCATCAGTGCAGGGGCGGTTAACACTGAAGCTTTCTTT. It translates to CAISAGAVNTEAFF.

The rearrangement joins TRBV5-8 to TRBJ2-2; possible D gene TRBD2, 6 bases. The CDR3 is 15 amino acids. From germline, CDR1 is SGHTS and CDR2 YDEGEE. The V end lost 4 bases, the J end lost 6 bases, and 16 bases lay between the germline ends. This CDR3 is CASSLGLPTAGELFF. CDR3 sequence (DNA): TGTGCCAGCAGCCTGGGACTTCCCACGGCCGGGGAGCTGTTTTTT.

This chain joins TRBV19 and TRBJ1-2; weak D call: TRBD1 (5 bases). CDR3 length: 12 residues. Trimming left V 10 bases short and J 4 bases short, with 13 bases between. The V gene's germline CDR1 is LNHDA and CDR2 SQIVND (reference sequence). CDR3 nucleotides: TGTGCCACCGGGGTGGGACTCTATGGCTACACCTTC. Encoded protein: CATGVGLYGYTF.

The V gene is TRBV29-1, the J gene TRBJ1-1, with 7 bases identical to TRBD1. The CDR3 has 12 amino acids. Germline V lookup: CDR1 SQVTM, CDR2 ANQGSEA. Unmatched junction bases numbered 3, after V lost 7 bases and J lost 1 base. The CDR3 sequence is CSGRTGNTEAFF. The CDR3 DNA reads TGCAGCGGTCGGACAGGGAACACTGAAGCTTTCTTT.

The table lists this clone with a few counts. The V call is TRBV24-1, the J call TRBJ2-7, with a tentative D call TRBD1 (5 bases). Germline V lookup: CDR1 KGHDR, CDR2 SFDVKD. V shed 3 bases and J shed 3 bases, with 8 bases lying between them. This CDR3 region has 13 residues. The CDR3 DNA reads as TGTGCCACCAGTGATGGGGCAGTCTACGAGCAGTACTTC. Its translation is CATSDGAVYEQYF.

This clone was counted between two and nine times. The chain joins TRBV27 to TRBJ1-1, with 7 nucleotides matching TRBD1. This CDR3 has 13 amino acids. V lost 8 bases and J lost 4; bases outside the gene matches: 7. Germline loops: CDR1 MNHEY, CDR2 SMNVEV (reference sequence). CDR3 DNA sequence: TGTGCCAGCGGGCAAGGGGGCGGCACTGAAGCTTTCTTT. This encodes CASGQGGGTEAFF.